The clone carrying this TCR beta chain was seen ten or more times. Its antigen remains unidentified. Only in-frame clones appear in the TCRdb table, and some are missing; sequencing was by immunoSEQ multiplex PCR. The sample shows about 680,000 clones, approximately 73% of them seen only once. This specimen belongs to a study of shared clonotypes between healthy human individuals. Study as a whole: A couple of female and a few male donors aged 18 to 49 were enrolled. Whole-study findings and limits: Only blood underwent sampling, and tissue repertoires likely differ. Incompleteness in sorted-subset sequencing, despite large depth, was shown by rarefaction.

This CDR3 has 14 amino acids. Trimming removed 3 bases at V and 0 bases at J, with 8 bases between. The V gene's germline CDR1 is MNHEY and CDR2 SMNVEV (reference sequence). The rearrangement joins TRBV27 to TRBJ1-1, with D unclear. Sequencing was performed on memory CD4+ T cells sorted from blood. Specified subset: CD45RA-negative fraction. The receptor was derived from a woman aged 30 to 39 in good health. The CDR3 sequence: CASSLRSMNTEAFF. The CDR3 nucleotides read TGTGCCAGCAGTTTGAGGTCTATGAACACTGAAGCTTTCTTT.